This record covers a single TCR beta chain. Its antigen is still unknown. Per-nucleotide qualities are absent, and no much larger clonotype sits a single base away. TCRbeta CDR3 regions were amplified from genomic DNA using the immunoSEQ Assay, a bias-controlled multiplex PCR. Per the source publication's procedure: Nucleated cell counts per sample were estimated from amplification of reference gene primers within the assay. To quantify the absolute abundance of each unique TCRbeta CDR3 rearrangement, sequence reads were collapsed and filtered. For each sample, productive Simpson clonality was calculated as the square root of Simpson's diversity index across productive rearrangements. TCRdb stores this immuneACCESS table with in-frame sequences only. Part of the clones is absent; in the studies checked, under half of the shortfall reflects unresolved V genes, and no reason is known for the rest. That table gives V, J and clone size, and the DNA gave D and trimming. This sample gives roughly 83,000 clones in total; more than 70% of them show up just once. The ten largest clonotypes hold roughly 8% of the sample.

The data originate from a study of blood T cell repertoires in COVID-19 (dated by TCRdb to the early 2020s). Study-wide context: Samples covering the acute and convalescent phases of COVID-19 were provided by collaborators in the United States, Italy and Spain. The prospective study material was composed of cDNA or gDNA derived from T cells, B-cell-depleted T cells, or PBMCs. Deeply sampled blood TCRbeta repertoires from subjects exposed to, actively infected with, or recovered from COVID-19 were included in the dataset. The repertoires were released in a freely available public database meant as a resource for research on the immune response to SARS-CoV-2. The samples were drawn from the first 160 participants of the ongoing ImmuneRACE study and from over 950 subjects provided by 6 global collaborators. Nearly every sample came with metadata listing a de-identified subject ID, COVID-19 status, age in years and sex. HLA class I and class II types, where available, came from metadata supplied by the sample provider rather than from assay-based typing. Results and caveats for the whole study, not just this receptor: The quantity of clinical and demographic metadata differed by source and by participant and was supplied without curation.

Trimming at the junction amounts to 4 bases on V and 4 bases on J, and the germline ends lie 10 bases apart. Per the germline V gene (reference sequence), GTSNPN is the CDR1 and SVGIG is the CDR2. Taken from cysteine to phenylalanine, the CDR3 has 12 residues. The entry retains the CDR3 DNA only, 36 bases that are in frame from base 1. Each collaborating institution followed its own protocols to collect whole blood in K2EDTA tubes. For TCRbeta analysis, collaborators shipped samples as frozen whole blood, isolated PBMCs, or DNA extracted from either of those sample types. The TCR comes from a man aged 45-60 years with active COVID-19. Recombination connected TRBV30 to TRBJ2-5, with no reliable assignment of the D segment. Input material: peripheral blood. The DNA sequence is TGTGCCTGGACTGAGTCATTAGAGACCCAGTACTTC. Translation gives CAWTESLETQYF.